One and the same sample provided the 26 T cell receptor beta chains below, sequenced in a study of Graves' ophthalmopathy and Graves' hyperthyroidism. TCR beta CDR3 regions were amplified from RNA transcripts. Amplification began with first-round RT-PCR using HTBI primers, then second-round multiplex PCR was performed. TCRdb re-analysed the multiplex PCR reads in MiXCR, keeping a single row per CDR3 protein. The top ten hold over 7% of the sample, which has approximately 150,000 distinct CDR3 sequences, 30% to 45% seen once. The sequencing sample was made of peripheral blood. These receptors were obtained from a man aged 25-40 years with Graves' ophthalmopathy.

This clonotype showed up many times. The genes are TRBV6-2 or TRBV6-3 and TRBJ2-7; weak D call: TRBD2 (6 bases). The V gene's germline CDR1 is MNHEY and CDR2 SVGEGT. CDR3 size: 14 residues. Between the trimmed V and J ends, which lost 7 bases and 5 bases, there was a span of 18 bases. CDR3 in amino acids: CASTQTSFRDEQYF. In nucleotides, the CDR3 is TGTGCCAGCACCCAGACTAGTTTTCGTGACGAGCAGTACTTC.

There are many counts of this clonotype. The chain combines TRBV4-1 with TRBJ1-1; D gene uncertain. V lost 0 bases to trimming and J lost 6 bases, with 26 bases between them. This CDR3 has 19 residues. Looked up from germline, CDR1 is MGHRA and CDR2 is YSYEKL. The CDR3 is CASSQDSGWPRGGLAEAFF. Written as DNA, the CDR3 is TGCGCCAGCAGCCAAGACTCCGGGTGGCCCCGCGGAGGCCTCGCTGAAGCTTTCTTT.

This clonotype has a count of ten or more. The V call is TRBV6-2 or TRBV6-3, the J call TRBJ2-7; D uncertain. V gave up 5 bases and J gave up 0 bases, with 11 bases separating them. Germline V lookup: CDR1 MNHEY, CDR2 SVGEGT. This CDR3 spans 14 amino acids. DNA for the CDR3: TGTGCCAGCAGTCTCCCGCCTGGCTCCTACGAGCAGTACTTC. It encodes CASSLPPGSYEQYF.

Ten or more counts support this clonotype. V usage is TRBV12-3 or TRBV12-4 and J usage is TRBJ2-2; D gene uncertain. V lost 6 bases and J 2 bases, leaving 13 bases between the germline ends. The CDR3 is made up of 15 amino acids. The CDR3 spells CASSPIAPNTGELFF. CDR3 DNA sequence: TGTGCCAGCAGCCCGATCGCCCCAAACACCGGGGAGCTGTTTTTT.

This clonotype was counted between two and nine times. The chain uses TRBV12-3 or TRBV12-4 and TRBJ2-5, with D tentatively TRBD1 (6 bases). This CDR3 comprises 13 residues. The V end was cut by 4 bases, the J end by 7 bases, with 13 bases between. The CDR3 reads CASSSDSSRTQYF. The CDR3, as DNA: TGTGCCAGCAGTTCGGACAGCTCCAGGACCCAGTACTTC.

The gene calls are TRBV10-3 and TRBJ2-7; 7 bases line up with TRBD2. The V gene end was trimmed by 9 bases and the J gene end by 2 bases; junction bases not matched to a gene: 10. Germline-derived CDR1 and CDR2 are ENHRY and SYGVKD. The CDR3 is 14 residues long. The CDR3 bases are TGTGCCATAACAAACGACGGGAGGACCTACGAGCAGTACTTC. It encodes CAITNDGRTYEQYF.

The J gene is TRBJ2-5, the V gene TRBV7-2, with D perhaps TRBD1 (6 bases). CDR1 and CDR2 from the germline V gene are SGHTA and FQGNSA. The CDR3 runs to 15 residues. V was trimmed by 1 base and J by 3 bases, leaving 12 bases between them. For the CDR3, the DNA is TGTGCCAGCAGCTTAGTACCGGGACAAAAAGAGACCCAGTACTTC. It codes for CASSLVPGQKETQYF.

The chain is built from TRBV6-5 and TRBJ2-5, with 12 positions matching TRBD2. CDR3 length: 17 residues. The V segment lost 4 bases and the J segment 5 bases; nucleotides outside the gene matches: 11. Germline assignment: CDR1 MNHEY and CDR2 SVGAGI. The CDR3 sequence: CASSLGETSGRWETQYF. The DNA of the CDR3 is TGTGCCAGCAGTTTGGGGGAGACTAGCGGGAGATGGGAGACCCAGTACTTC.

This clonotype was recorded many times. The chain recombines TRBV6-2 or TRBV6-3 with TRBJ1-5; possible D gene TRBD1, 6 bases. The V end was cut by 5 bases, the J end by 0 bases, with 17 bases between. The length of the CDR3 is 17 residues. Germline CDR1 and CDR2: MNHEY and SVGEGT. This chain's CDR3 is CASSQGPRGISNQPQHF. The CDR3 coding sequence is TGTGCCAGCAGTCAGGGGCCTAGGGGGATTAGCAATCAGCCCCAGCATTTT.

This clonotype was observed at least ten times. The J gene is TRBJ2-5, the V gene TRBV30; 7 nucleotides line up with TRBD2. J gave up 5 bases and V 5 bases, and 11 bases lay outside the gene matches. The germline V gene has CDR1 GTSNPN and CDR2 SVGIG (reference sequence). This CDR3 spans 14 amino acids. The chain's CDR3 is CAWDAAGEGETQYF. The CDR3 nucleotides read TGTGCCTGGGACGCGGCGGGAGAAGGGGAGACCCAGTACTTC.

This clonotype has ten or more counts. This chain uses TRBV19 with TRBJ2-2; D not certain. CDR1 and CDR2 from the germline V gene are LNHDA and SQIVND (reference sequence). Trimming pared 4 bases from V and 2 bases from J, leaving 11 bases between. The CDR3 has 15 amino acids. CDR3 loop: CASSTPDSNTGELFF. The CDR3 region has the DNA TGTGCCAGTAGTACCCCAGACTCCAACACCGGGGAGCTGTTTTTT.

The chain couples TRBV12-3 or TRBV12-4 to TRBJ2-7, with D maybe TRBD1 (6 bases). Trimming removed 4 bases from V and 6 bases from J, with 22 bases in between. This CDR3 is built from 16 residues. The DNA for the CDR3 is TGTGCCAGCAGTTCCACCACAGGGACCGCTGTCGGCGAGCAGTACTTC. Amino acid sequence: CASSSTTGTAVGEQYF.

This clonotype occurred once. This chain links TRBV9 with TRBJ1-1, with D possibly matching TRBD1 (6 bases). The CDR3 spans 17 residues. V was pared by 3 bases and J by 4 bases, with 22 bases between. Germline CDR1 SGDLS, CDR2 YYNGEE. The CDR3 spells CASSALPLGGGSTEAFF. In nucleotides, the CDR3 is TGTGCCAGCAGCGCCCTCCCGTTGGGGGGCGGGAGCACTGAAGCTTTCTTT.

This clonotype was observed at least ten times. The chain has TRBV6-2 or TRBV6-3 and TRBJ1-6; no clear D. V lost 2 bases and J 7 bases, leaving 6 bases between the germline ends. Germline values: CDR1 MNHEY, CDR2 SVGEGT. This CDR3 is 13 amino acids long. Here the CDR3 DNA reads TGTGCCAGCAGTTACAGGGAAAATTCACCCCTCCACTTT. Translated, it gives CASSYRENSPLHF.

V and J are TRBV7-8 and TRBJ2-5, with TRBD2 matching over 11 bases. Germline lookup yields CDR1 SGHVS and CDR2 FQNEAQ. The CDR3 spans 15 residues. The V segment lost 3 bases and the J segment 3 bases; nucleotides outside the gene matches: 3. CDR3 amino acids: CASSFSGRAEETQYF. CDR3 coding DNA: TGTGCCAGCAGCTTTAGCGGGAGGGCCGAAGAGACCCAGTACTTC.

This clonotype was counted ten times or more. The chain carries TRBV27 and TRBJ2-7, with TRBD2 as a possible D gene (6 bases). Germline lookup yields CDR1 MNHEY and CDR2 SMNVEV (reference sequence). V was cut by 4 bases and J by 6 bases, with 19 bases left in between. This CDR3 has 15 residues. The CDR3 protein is CASSSRSFRGSEQYF. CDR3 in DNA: TGTGCCAGCAGTTCAAGGAGTTTTCGGGGGTCCGAGCAGTACTTC.

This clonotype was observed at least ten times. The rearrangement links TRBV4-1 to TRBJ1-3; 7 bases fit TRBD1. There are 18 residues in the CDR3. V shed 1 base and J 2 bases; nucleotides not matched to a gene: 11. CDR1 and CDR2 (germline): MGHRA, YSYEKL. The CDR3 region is CASSQVRRQGIPGNTIYF. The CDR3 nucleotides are TGCGCCAGCAGCCAAGTCCGGCGACAGGGTATACCTGGAAACACCATATATTTT.

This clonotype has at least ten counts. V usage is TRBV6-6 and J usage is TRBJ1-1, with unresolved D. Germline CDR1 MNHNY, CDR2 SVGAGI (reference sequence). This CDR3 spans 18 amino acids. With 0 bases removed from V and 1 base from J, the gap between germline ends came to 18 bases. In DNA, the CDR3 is TGTGCCAGCAGTTACTCGGGGTTTGGGGTTGACGGGAACACTGAAGCTTTCTTT. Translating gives CASSYSGFGVDGNTEAFF.

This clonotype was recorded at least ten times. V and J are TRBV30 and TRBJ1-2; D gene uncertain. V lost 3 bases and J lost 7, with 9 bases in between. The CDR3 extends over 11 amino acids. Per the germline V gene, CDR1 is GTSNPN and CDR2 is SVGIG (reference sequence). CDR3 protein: CAWRVEGGYTF. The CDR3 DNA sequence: TGTGCCTGGAGGGTAGAAGGTGGCTACACCTTC.

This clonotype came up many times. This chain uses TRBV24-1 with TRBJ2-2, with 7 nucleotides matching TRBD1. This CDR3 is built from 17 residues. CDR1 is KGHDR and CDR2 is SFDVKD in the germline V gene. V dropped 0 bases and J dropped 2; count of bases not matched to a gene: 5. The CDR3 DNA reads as TGTGCCACCAGTGATTTGTCCCGGGACAGAAACACCGGGGAGCTGTTTTTT. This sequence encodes CATSDLSRDRNTGELFF.

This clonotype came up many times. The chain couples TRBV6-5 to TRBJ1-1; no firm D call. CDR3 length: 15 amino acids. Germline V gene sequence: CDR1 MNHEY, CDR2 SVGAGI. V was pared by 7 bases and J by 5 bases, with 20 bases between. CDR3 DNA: TGTGCCAGCATTATTTCGGGAGGGTCGGTGACTGAAGCTTTCTTT. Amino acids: CASIISGGSVTEAFF.

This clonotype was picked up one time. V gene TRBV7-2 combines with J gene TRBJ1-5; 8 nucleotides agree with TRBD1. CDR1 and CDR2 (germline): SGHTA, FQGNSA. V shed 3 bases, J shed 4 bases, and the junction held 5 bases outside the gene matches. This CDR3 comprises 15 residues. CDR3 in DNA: TGTGCCAGCAGCTTTTTACAGGGGGGTAATCAGCCCCAGCATTTT. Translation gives CASSFLQGGNQPQHF.

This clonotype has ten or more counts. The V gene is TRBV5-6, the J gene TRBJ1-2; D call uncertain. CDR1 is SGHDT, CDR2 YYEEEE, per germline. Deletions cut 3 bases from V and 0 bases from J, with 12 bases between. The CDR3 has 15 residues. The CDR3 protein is CASSSGPTPNYGYTF. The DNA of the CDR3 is TGTGCCAGCAGCTCCGGACCGACCCCTAACTATGGCTACACCTTC.

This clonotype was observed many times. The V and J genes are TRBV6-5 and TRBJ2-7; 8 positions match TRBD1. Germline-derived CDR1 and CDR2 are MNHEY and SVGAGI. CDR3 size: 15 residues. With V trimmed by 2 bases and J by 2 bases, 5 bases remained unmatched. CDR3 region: CASSYKGQDPYEQYF. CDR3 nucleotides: TGTGCCAGCAGTTACAAGGGACAGGATCCCTACGAGCAGTACTTC.

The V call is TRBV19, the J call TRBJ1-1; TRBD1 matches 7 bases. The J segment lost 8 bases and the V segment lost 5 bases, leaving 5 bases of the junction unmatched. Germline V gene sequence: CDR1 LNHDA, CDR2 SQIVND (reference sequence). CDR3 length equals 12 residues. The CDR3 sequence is CASSPGTVEAFF. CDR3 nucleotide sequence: TGTGCCAGTAGTCCTGGGACAGTCGAAGCTTTCTTT.

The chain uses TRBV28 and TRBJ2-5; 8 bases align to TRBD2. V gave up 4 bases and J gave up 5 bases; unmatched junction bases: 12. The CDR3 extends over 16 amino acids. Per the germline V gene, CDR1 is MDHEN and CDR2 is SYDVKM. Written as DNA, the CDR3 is TGTGCCAGCAGTTCCAGGACTAGCTTCCATGGGGAGACCCAGTACTTC. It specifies CASSSRTSFHGETQYF.